This T cell receptor beta chain was obtained from a study of CD8+CD57+ T cells in acquired aplastic anemia. TCR beta VDJ and CDR3 profiling used genomic DNA as template. TCRdb fed the reads into MiXCR, producing one record per CDR3 protein. In the table there are some 150,000 distinct CDR3 sequences, 60% to 80% of which are singletons. V lost 9 bases and J 13 bases, leaving 15 bases between the germline ends. Germline V gene data show CDR1 as KGHDR and CDR2 as SFDVKD. CDR3 size: 12 residues. Patients who underwent sequencing had shown CD8+CD57+ cell expansion by flow cytometry. The receptor was derived from a human donor with aplastic anemia. The rearrangement uses TRBV24-1 and TRBJ1-6; TRBD1 is a possible D gene (5 bases). Input material: sorted CD4+, CD8+, or CD8+CD57+ T cells (not recorded which) from PBMCs. CDR3 region: CATGIRGDPLHF. CDR3 bases: TGTGCCACCGGTATTCGTGGGGACCCCCTCCACTTT.